The rows below give T cell receptor beta chains drawn from one sample of a study of blood T cell repertoires in COVID-19. Sequencing used immunoSEQ multiplex PCR; TCRdb keeps in-frame clones, though not all of them. This sample has roughly 150,000 clones, with around 80% found just once. Sequenced input: PBMCs or T cells enriched from blood (not recorded which). Source of these receptors: a woman aged 45-65 years who had recovered from COVID-19. The CDR3 runs from the conserved cysteine through the conserved F or W. D genes are given only for firm matches. Rows may omit the clone size; those that give it use once, few, many or a size class.

j_call	v_call	d_call	clone_size	cdr3_aa	cdr3_nt
TRBJ2-7	TRBV11-3	TRBD1	.	CASSTTGNEQYF	TGTGCCAGCAGCACGACAGGGAACGAGCAGTACTTC
TRBJ2-2	TRBV28	.	.	CASSFFRGGMSGGTGELFF	TGTGCCAGCAGTTTTTTTCGGGGCGGGATGTCAGGAGGCACCGGGGAGCTGTTTTTT
TRBJ1-1	TRBV7-9	.	.	CASTPGRVGDTEAFF	TGTGCCAGCACCCCGGGGAGGGTCGGCGACACTGAAGCTTTCTTT
TRBJ1-3	TRBV28	.	.	CASSLGQGAGNTIYF	TGTGCCAGCAGTTTGGGCCAGGGCGCGGGAAACACCATATATTTT
TRBJ2-7	TRBV5-1	TRBD2	.	CASSSGLAGVGEQYF	TGCGCCAGCAGCTCAGGACTAGCGGGAGTAGGCGAGCAGTACTTC
TRBJ2-1	TRBV3-1/TRBV3-2	TRBD1	.	CASSQEWTGRYNEQFF	TGTGCCAGCAGCCAAGAGTGGACAGGGAGGTACAATGAGCAGTTCTTC
TRBJ1-1	TRBV18	.	.	CASSPKEASKAFF	TGTGCCAGCTCACCAAAGGAGGCATCTAAAGCTTTCTTT
TRBJ2-7	TRBV6-5	.	.	CASSYRPSYEQYF	TGTGCCAGCAGTTACAGGCCTAGCTACGAGCAGTACTTC
TRBJ2-2	TRBV5-1	.	few	CASSWSGQNTGELFF	TGCGCCAGCAGCTGGTCGGGACAGAACACCGGGGAGCTGTTTTTT
TRBJ2-5	TRBV5-6	TRBD2	.	CASSSHALAGGEETQYF	TGTGCCAGCAGCTCCCATGCACTAGCGGGGGGTGAGGAGACCCAGTACTTC
TRBJ2-3	TRBV5-1	.	.	CASSLDRLRGDTQYF	TGCGCCAGCAGCTTGGATCGTCTGCGCGGGGATACGCAGTATTTT
TRBJ2-6	TRBV5-1	.	.	CASSRTGIGANVLTF	TGCGCCAGCAGCCGCACAGGGATTGGGGCCAACGTCCTGACTTTC
TRBJ2-1	TRBV29-1	TRBD2	.	CSVEEWASGNNEQFF	TGCAGCGTTGAAGAGTGGGCTAGCGGAAACAATGAGCAGTTCTTC
TRBJ2-7	TRBV25-1	TRBD1	.	CASSAHIGTGLGEQYF	TGTGCCAGCAGTGCTCATATCGGGACAGGGTTAGGCGAGCAGTACTTC
TRBJ2-1	TRBV18	TRBD2	.	CASSPGLAGGYEQFF	TGTGCCAGCTCACCAGGGCTAGCGGGAGGCTATGAGCAGTTCTTC
TRBJ2-3	TRBV4-3	TRBD1	.	CASSQDARGRGNTQYF	TGCGCCAGCAGCCAAGATGCCAGGGGGCGCGGAAATACGCAGTATTTT
TRBJ2-5	TRBV7-9	TRBD1	.	CASSLGGGRQETQYF	TGTGCCAGCAGCTTAGGAGGGGGCAGGCAAGAGACCCAGTACTTC
TRBJ2-2	TRBV27	.	.	CACSIAPNTGELFF	TGTGCCTGCTCCATTGCGCCTAACACCGGGGAGCTGTTTTTT
TRBJ1-6	TRBV7-2	TRBD1	few	CASSLGSAQGEAPLHF	TGTGCCAGCAGCTTAGGGTCGGCGCAGGGGGAGGCACCCCTCCACTTT
TRBJ1-6	TRBV2	.	.	CASRVTVVSPLHF	TGTGCCAGCAGGGTCACAGTGGTTTCACCCCTCCACTTT
TRBJ2-5	TRBV5-1	TRBD1	.	CASSVDRNQETQYF	TGCGCCAGCAGCGTGGACAGGAATCAAGAGACCCAGTACTTC
TRBJ1-3	TRBV28	.	.	CASRPDDSSSVPGNTIYF	TGTGCCAGCAGACCTGACGACAGCTCCTCCGTCCCTGGAAACACCATATATTTT
TRBJ2-6	TRBV11-3	TRBD2	.	CASSLDGRAGANVLTF	TGTGCCAGCAGCTTAGATGGGAGGGCTGGGGCCAACGTCCTGACTTTC
TRBJ2-7	TRBV7-9	.	once	CASSLSGGHYEQYF	TGTGCCAGCAGCTTAAGTGGTGGACACTACGAGCAGTACTTC
TRBJ2-6	TRBV11-1	.	.	CASSHQSSGANVLTF	TGTGCCAGCAGCCATCAGTCCTCTGGGGCCAACGTCCTGACTTTC
TRBJ2-1	TRBV19	.	.	CASSMESSYNEQFF	TGTGCCAGTAGTATGGAGAGCTCCTACAATGAGCAGTTCTTC
TRBJ1-2	TRBV27	.	.	CASSSLGGGLYGYTF	TGTGCCAGCAGTTCACTCGGGGGGGGCCTCTATGGCTACACCTTC
TRBJ1-6	TRBV7-2	.	.	CASMGGRWGDNSPLHF	TGTGCCAGCATGGGGGGGCGCTGGGGGGATAATTCACCCCTCCACTTT
TRBJ1-1	TRBV19	.	.	CASSMNGNTEAFF	TGTGCCAGTAGTATGAACGGGAACACTGAAGCTTTCTTT
TRBJ2-3	TRBV4-2	.	.	CASSQDSNRGGWEYF	TGTGCCAGCAGCCAAGATTCGAACAGGGGGGGATGGGAGTATTTT
TRBJ2-3	TRBV7-3	TRBD2	.	CASSRGLAGGADTQYF	TGTGCCAGCAGCCGCGGACTAGCGGGGGGTGCAGATACGCAGTATTTT
TRBJ2-5	TRBV7-9	TRBD2	few	CASSLWGLAGDKETQYF	TGTGCCAGCAGCTTATGGGGACTAGCGGGGGATAAAGAGACCCAGTACTTC
TRBJ1-5	TRBV9	.	once	CASSVGGPNQPQHF	TGTGCCAGCAGCGTAGGCGGGCCAAATCAGCCCCAGCATTTT
TRBJ1-1	TRBV24-1	TRBD1	.	CATSDPGQGLEAFF	TGTGCCACCAGTGATCCCGGACAGGGGCTTGAAGCTTTCTTT
TRBJ1-2	TRBV6-4	TRBD1	once	CASSSEEGAGYTF	TGTGCCAGCAGTTCCGAGGAGGGGGCTGGCTACACCTTC
TRBJ2-7	TRBV28	TRBD1	.	CASTRDRGEQYF	TGTGCCAGCACAAGGGACAGGGGCGAGCAGTACTTC
TRBJ1-3	TRBV27	.	.	CASRAYSGNTIYF	TGTGCCAGCAGGGCATACTCTGGAAACACCATATATTTT
TRBJ1-2	TRBV19	TRBD1	.	CASSPQGDYGYTF	TGTGCCAGTAGCCCACAGGGGGACTATGGCTACACCTTC
TRBJ1-1	TRBV6-1	.	.	CASMPRLVVGEAFF	TGTGCCAGCATGCCCCGGTTGGTGGTCGGTGAAGCTTTCTTT
TRBJ2-5	TRBV6-2/TRBV6-3	TRBD2	.	CASSYIRGLADQETQYF	TGTGCCAGCAGTTACATCCGGGGACTAGCGGACCAAGAGACCCAGTACTTC
TRBJ1-2	TRBV12-5	TRBD1	.	CASGSGTGSYGYTF	TGTGCTAGTGGTTCAGGGACAGGAAGTTATGGCTACACCTTC
TRBJ2-3	TRBV25-1	.	.	CASSVRKLGTDTQYF	TGTGCCAGCAGTGTGAGGAAGTTGGGCACAGATACGCAGTATTTT
TRBJ1-5	TRBV7-2	TRBD1	.	CASSLLHRGLSQPQHF	TGTGCCAGCAGCTTACTCCACAGGGGGCTTAGTCAGCCCCAGCATTTT
TRBJ1-1	TRBV19	.	.	CASSMGGRSTEAFF	TGTGCCAGTAGTATGGGGGGGCGCAGCACTGAAGCTTTCTTT
TRBJ1-1	TRBV6-5	TRBD1	.	CASSYSMTGSNTEAFF	TGTGCCAGCAGTTACTCCATGACAGGGTCGAACACTGAAGCTTTCTTT
TRBJ1-5	TRBV4-2	.	once	CASSQGTGMESNQPQHF	TGTGCCAGCAGCCAAGGAACAGGGATGGAGAGCAATCAGCCCCAGCATTTT
TRBJ1-1	TRBV7-9	.	many	CASSLEGGMNTEAFF	TGTGCCAGCAGCTTAGAAGGCGGCATGAACACTGAAGCTTTCTTT
TRBJ1-6	TRBV19	TRBD1	.	CASSIGGQGNSPLHF	TGTGCCAGTAGTATAGGGGGACAGGGGAATTCACCCCTCCACTTT